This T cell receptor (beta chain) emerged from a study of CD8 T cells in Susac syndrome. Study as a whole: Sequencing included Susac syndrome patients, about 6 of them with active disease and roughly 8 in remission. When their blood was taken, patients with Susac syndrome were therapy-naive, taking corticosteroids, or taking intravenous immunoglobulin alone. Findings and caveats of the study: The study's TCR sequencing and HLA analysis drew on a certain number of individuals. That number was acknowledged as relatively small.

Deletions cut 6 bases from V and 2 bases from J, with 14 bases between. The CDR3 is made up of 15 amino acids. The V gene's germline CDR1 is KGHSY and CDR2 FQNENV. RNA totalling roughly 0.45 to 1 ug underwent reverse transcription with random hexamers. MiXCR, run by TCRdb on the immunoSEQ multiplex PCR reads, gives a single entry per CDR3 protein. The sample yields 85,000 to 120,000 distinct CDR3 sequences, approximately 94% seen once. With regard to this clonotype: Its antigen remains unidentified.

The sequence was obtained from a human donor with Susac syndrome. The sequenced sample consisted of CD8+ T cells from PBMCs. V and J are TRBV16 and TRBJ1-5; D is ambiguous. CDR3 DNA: TGTGCCAGCAGTGCGGGCGGTGGAGGCAATCAGCCCCAGCATTTT. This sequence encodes CASSAGGGGNQPQHF.